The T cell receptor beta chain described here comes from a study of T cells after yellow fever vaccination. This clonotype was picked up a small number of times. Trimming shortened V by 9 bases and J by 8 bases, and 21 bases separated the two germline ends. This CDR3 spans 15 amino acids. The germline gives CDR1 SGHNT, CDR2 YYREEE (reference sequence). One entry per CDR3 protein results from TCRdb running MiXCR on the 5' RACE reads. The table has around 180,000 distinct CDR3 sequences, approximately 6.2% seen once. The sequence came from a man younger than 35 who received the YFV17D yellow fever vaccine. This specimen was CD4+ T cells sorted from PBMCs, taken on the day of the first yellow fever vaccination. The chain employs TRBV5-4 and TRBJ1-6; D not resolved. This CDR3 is CANQRVSDTHSPLHF. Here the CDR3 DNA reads TGTGCCAACCAGAGGGTTAGCGACACCCATTCACCCCTCCACTTT. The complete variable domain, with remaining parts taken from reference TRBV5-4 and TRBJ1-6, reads ETGVTQSPTHLIKTRGQQVTLRCSSQSGHNTVSWYQQALGQGPQFIFQYYREEENGRGNFPPRFSGLQFPNYSSELNVNALELDDSALYLCANQRVSDTHSPLHFGNGTRLTVT.